These T cell receptor beta chains were read from a single sample in a study of T cells in Graves' hyperthyroidism and ophthalmopathy. One entry per CDR3 protein results from TCRdb running MiXCR on the multiplex PCR reads. The repertoire includes around 700,000 distinct CDR3 sequences, approximately 18% of them detected once, and approximately 16% sits in the top ten. The sequencing input was blood. Receptors originate from a woman in her forties or fifties with Graves' hyperthyroidism that later progressed to Graves' ophthalmopathy. Each CDR3 is given without its conserved first and last residue. Fields, in order: V gene, J gene, clone size, CDR3 protein. Expanded clones get a size class; other rows say once, few or many, or leave the size out.

>TRBV6-5|TRBJ1-2|many
ASSYSHQAGDYGYT
>TRBV7-9|TRBJ1-1|many
ASSPPRGEHTEAF
>TRBV18|TRBJ2-2|few
ASSGPGQGFTGELF
>TRBV11-3|TRBJ2-1|many
ASSYDTGQNNEQF
>TRBV20-1|TRBJ1-2|.
SAGGAGDGYT
>TRBV7-2|TRBJ2-5|few
ASSLARTSGGWRETQY
>TRBV10-2|TRBJ1-1|.
ASTPPFGGEDQAF
>TRBV10-3|TRBJ2-1|.
AINPTSGGAVELDEQF
>TRBV7-8|TRBJ2-2|.
ASSLANGDLTGELF
>TRBV12-3/TRBV12-4|TRBJ2-7|.
ASSPGTRGISYEQY
>TRBV6-5|TRBJ2-5|.
ASSYSSRGQGANPYQETQY
>TRBV4-1|TRBJ2-2|.
ASSQGFGGELF
>TRBV20-1|TRBJ1-1|many
SAEEVNTEAF
>TRBV5-1|TRBJ2-2|many
ASTQGQNTGELF
>TRBV30|TRBJ2-2|.
AWSVLRGGTGELF
>TRBV5-1|TRBJ2-3|.
ASSAWDRETDTQY
>TRBV7-2|TRBJ2-1|.
ASSLVGSPTHNEQF
>TRBV4-2|TRBJ1-1|few
ASSQDRGTGNEAF
>TRBV3-1|TRBJ1-1|many
ASSNPGGEAF
>TRBV7-6|TRBJ2-1|few
ASSPGLSSGGNNEQF
>TRBV6-1|TRBJ2-1|many
ASSEFGGDNEQF
>TRBV6-5|TRBJ2-6|many
ASSYLRDPGANVLT